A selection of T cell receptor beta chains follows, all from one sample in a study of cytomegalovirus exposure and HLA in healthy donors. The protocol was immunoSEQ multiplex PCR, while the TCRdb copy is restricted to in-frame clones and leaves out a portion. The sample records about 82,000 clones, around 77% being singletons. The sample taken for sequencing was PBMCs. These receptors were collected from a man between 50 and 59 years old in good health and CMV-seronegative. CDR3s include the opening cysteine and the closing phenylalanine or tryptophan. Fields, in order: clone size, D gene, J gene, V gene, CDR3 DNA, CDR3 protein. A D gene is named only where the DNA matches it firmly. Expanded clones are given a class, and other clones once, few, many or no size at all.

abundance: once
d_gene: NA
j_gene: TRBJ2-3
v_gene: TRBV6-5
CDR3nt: TGTGCCATCCAACGAGGGAATCTACCCACAGATACGCAGTATTTT
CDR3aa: CAIQRGNLPTDTQYF

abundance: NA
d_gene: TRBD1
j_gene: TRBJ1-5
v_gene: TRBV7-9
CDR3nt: TGTGCCAGCAGCTCAGACAGGGGCGGTCAGCCCCAGCATTTT
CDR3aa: CASSSDRGGQPQHF

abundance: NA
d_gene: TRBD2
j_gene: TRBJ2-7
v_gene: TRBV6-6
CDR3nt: TGTGCCAGCAGTTACTCCAGGGGAGCGGGGGCCTACGAGCAGTACTTC
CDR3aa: CASSYSRGAGAYEQYF

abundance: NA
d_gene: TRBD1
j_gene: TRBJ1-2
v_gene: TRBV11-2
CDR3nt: TGTGCCAGCAGCCCCCCCCCGGGACAGAACTATGGCTACACCTTC
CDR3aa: CASSPPPGQNYGYTF

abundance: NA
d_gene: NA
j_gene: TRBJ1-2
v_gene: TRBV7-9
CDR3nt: TGTTCCAGCACCATGACTCTTTTTGGTGGCTACACCTTC
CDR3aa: CSSTMTLFGGYTF

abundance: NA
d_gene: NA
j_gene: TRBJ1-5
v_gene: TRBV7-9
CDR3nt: TGTGCCAGCAGCTCGCAGGGTTTGCCCCAGCATTTT
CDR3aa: CASSSQGLPQHF

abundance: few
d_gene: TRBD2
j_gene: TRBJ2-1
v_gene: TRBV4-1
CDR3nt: TGCGCCAGCAGCCAATCCACTAGCGGGGAGTCCTTTGACAATGAGCAGTTCTTC
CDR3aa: CASSQSTSGESFDNEQFF

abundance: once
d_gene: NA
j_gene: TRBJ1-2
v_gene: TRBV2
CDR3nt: TGTGCCAGCAAGATGGGGGGTGGACTGGGGGGCTACACCTTC
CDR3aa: CASKMGGGLGGYTF

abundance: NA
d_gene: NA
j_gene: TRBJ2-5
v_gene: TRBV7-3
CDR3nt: TGTGCCAGCAGCTTAATGGCCTTCGAAGAGACCCAGTACTTC
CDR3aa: CASSLMAFEETQYF

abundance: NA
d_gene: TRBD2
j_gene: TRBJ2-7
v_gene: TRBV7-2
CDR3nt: TGTGCCAGCAGCTTCGTCTCCGTAGCGGGGGGTTCCTACGAGCAGTACTTC
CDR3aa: CASSFVSVAGGSYEQYF

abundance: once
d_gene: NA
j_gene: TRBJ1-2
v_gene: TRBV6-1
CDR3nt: TGTGCCAGCAACGCAGGCCCTAACTATGGCTACACCTTC
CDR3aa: CASNAGPNYGYTF

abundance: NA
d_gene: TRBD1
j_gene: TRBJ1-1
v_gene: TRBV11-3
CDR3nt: TGTGCCAGCAGCTTAGATCCTCGGACAGGCCGGGCTGAAGCTTTCTTT
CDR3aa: CASSLDPRTGRAEAFF

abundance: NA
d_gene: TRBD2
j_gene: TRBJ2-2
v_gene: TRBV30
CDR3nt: TGTGCCGGGAGACTAGCCCGTCTAGGCGGGGAGCTGTTTTTT
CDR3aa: CAGRLARLGGELFF

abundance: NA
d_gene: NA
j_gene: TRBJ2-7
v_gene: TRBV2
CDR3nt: TGTGCCAGCAGGAGCGATCGCTACGAGCAGTACTTC
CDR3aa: CASRSDRYEQYF

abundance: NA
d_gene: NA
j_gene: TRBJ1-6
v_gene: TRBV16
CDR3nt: TGTGCCAGCAGCCAAGTCAGGGGCATTGGATCACCCCTCCACTTT
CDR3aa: CASSQVRGIGSPLHF

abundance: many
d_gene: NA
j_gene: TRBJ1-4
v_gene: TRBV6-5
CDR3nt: TGTGCCAGCAGTTACTCGAGGAGCCAACTGGAGTTTTTT
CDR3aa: CASSYSRSQLEFF

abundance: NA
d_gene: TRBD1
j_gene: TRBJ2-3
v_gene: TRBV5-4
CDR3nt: TGTGCCAGCAGCCGACGGGACAGAACTAGCACAGATACGCAGTATTTT
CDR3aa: CASSRRDRTSTDTQYF

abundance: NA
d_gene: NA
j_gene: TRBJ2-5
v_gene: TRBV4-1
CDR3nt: TGCGCCAGCAGCCGTCCGACGACAGGACAAGAGACCCAGTACTTC
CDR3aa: CASSRPTTGQETQYF

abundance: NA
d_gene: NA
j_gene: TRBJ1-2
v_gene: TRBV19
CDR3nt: TGTGCCAGTAGTATCGCGGGGGCGCATGGCTACACCTTC
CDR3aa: CASSIAGAHGYTF

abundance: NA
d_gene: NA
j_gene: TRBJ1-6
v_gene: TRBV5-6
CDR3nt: TGTGCCAGCAGCTTGGTCCAGGGGAGCAATTCACCCCTCCACTTT
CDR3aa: CASSLVQGSNSPLHF

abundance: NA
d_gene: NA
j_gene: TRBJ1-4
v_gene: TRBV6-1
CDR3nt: TGTGCCAGCACCGTCCGGGTTGAAAAACTGTTTTTT
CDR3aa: CASTVRVEKLFF

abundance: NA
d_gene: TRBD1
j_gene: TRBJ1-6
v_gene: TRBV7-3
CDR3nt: TGTGCCAGCGCACTACAGGGGGGGAATTCACCCCTCCACTTT
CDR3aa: CASALQGGNSPLHF

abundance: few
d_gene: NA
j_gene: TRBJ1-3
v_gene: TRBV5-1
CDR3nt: TGCGCCAGCAGCTTGGCGACAGGATTTGGAAACACCATATATTTT
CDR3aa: CASSLATGFGNTIYF

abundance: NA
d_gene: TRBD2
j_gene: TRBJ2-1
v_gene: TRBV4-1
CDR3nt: TGCGCCAGCAGCCCGCCCCCCCGGGACTACTCCTACAATGAGCAGTTCTTC
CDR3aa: CASSPPPRDYSYNEQFF

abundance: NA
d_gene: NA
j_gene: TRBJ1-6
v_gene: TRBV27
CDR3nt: TGTGCCAGCAGAACGGTGAATTCACCCCTCCACTTT
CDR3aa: CASRTVNSPLHF

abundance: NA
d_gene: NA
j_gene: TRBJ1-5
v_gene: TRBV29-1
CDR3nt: TGCAGCGTTCTTCCTTTCCAGCCCCAGCATTTT
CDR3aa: CSVLPFQPQHF

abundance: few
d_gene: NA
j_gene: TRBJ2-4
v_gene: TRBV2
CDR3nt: TGTGCCAGCCAACCTAAGACAGTGAACATTCAGTACTTC
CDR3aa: CASQPKTVNIQYF

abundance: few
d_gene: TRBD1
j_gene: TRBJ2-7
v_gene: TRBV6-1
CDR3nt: TGTGCCAGCAGATCGGCCGGACAGGGCTACGAGCAGTACTTC
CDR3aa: CASRSAGQGYEQYF

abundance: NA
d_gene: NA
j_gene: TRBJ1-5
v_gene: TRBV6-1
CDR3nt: TGTGCCAGCAGTGAAGTGAGGGAGGGCAATCAGCCCCAGCATTTT
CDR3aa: CASSEVREGNQPQHF

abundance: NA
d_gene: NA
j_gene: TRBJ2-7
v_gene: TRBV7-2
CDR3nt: TGTGCCAGCAGCTTAGTCAGCGGGTCCTACGAGCAGTACTTC
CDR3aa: CASSLVSGSYEQYF

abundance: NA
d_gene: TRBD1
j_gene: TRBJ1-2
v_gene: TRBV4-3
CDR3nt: TGCGCCAGCAGCCAAGGGGGACAGGGGTATGGCTATGGCTACACCTTC
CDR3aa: CASSQGGQGYGYGYTF

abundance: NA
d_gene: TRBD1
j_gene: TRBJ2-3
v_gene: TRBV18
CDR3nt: TGTGCCAGCTCCGTTACAAAGGGGGCGGTAGCAGATACGCAGTATTTT
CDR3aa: CASSVTKGAVADTQYF

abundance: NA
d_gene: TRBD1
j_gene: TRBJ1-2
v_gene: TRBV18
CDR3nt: TGTGCCAGCTCACCACCGGTACAGGGGAATGGCTACACCTTC
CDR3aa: CASSPPVQGNGYTF

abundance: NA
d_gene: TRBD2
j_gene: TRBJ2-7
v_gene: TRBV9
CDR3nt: TGTGCCAGCAGCCCCCCAAGCGCGGGGGTTCGTGAGCAGTACTTC
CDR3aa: CASSPPSAGVREQYF

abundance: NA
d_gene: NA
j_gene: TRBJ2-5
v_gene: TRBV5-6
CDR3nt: TGTGCCAGCAGCTTATCCCTGGAGACCCAGTACTTC
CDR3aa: CASSLSLETQYF

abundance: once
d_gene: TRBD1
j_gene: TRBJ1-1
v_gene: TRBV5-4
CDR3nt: TGTGCCAGCAGCCCCACCCCGGACAGGGCGTTTACTGAGGCTTTCTTT
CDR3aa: CASSPTPDRAFTEAFF

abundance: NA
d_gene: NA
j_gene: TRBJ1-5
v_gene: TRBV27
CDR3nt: TGTGCCAGCAGTCCGTCCCGGTGGTACAGCCAATATAGCAATCAGCCCCAGCATTTT
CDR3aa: CASSPSRWYSQYSNQPQHF

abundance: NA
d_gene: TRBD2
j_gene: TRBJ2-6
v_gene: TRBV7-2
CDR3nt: TGTGCCAGCACTACGGGGGGCTCTGGGGCCAACGTCCTGACTTTC
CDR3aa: CASTTGGSGANVLTF

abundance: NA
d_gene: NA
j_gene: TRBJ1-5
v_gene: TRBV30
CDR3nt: TGTGCCTGGAGTCTCAGGGGCTCCCCCGCGAGCAATCAGCCCCAGCATTTT
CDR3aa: CAWSLRGSPASNQPQHF

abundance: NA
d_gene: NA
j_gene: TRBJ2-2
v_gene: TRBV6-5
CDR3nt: TGTGCCAGCAGGCAACAGGGATTCGGGGAGCTGTTTTTT
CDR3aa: CASRQQGFGELFF

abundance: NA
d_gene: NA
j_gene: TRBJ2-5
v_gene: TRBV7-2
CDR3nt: TGTGCCAGCAGCGGAAGAGGGGGTTTGGTGGAGACCCAGTACTTC
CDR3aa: CASSGRGGLVETQYF

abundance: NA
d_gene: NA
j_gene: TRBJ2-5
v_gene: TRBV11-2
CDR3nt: TGTGCCAGCAGCTTAGATGCAGGGTCAAGGACCCAGTACTTC
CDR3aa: CASSLDAGSRTQYF